This is a list of T cell receptor beta chains from one sample in a study of blood T cell repertoires in COVID-19. TCRdb's table, derived via immunoSEQ multiplex PCR, lists solely in-frame clones and lacks some. Of 470,000 or so clones in the sample, 80% to 90% were seen once. The sample taken for sequencing was peripheral blood. Receptors originate from a woman aged 25 to 45 with acute or convalescent COVID-19. Each CDR3 is given with its conserved first and last residue. A D gene is named only where the DNA matches it firmly. Clone size is given for some rows only: seen once, a few or many times, or a class if the clone is expanded.

CDR3 protein	CDR3 DNA	V gene	J gene	D gene	clone size
CASSLGGANEQFF	TGTGCCAGCAGTCTCGGGGGAGCAAATGAGCAGTTCTTC	TRBV5-4	TRBJ2-1	NA	NA
CSVVAASYEQYF	TGCAGCGTTGTGGCGGCGTCCTACGAGCAGTACTTC	TRBV29-1	TRBJ2-7	NA	NA
CASAGSRSDEQFF	TGTGCCAGCGCGGGATCCCGCTCGGATGAGCAGTTCTTC	TRBV12-3/TRBV12-4	TRBJ2-1	NA	NA
CASSLVGTGLTEAFF	TGTGCCAGCAGCTTGGTGGGGACAGGTTTAACTGAAGCTTTCTTT	TRBV5-5	TRBJ1-1	TRBD1	once
CASSSDRGLTGELFF	TGTGCCAGCAGCTCGGACAGGGGGCTAACCGGGGAGCTGTTTTTT	TRBV7-9	TRBJ2-2	TRBD1	NA
CASSEATGAFGGELFF	TGCGCCAGCAGCGAAGCGACAGGGGCGTTCGGCGGGGAGCTGTTTTTT	TRBV5-1	TRBJ2-2	TRBD1	once
CASSSTGDGTEAFF	TGTGCCAGCAGTTCAACAGGGGACGGCACTGAAGCTTTCTTT	TRBV6-5	TRBJ1-1	TRBD1	NA
CASSEMGTGTGKETQYF	TGTGCCAGCAGTGAAATGGGAACCGGGACAGGGAAAGAGACCCAGTACTTC	TRBV6-1	TRBJ2-5	TRBD1	NA
CASRRGESGYTF	TGTGCCAGCAGACGGGGGGAATCTGGCTACACCTTC	TRBV12-3/TRBV12-4	TRBJ1-2	NA	NA
CASSWDRAYNSPLHF	TGTGCCAGCAGCTGGGACAGGGCCTATAATTCACCCCTCCACTTT	TRBV12-1	TRBJ1-6	NA	NA
CAWSYDRANYGYTF	TGTGCCTGGAGTTATGACAGAGCTAACTATGGCTACACCTTC	TRBV30	TRBJ1-2	NA	NA
CASSLVGQIYGYTF	TGTGCCAGCAGCTTAGTCGGACAGATCTATGGCTACACCTTC	TRBV7-9	TRBJ1-2	NA	NA
CAISVLAGEDETQYF	TGTGCCATCAGTGTACTAGCGGGGGAAGATGAGACCCAGTACTTC	TRBV10-3	TRBJ2-5	TRBD2	few
CASSPAGSNQPQHF	TGTGCCAGCTCACCGGCGGGTAGCAATCAGCCCCAGCATTTT	TRBV18	TRBJ1-5	NA	NA
CASSFLVTDTQYF	TGTGCCAGCAGCTTTTTAGTGACAGATACGCAGTATTTT	TRBV11-2	TRBJ2-3	NA	NA
CASSANRGLSTGELFF	TGTGCCAGCAGCGCAAACAGGGGGCTGAGCACCGGGGAGCTGTTTTTT	TRBV28	TRBJ2-2	TRBD1	NA
CASSASGGQETQYF	TGTGCCAGTAGTGCTAGCGGGGGCCAAGAGACCCAGTACTTC	TRBV19	TRBJ2-5	TRBD2	NA